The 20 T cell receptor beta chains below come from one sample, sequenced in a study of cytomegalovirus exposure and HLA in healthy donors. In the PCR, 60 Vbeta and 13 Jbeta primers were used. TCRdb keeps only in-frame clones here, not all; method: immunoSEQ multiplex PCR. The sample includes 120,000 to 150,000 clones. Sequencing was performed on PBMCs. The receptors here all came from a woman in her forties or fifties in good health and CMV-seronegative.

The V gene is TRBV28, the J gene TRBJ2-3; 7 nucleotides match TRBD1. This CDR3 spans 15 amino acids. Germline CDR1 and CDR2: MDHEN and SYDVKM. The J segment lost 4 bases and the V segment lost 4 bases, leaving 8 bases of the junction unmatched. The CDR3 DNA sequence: TGTGCCAGCAGTTCACCGCAAGGGGGCCCAGATACGCAGTATTTT. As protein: CASSSPQGGPDTQYF.

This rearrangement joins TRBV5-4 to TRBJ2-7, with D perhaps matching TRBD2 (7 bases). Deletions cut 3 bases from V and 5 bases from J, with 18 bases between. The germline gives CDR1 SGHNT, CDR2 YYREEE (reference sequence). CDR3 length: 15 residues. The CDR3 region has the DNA TGTGCCAGCAGCTCTAAGAAGGGGGGGGGAGACGAGCAGTACTTC. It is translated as CASSSKKGGGDEQYF.

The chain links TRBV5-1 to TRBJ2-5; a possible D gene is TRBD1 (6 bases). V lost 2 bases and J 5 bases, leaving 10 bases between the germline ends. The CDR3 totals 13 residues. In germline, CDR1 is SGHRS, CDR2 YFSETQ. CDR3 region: CASSFRGSETQYF. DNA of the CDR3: TGCGCCAGCAGCTTCAGGGGAAGTGAGACCCAGTACTTC.

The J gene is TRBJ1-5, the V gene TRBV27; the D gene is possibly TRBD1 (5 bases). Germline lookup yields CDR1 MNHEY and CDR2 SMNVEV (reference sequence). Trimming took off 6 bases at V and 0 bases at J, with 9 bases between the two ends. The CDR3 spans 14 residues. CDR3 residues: CASSKGYSNQPQHF. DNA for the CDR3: TGTGCCAGCAGCAAGGGGTATAGCAATCAGCCCCAGCATTTT.

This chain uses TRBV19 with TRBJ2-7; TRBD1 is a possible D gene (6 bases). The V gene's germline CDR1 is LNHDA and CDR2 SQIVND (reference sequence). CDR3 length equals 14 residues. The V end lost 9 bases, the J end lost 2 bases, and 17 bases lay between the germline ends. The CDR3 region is CASAWDTTAYEQYF. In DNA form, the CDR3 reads TGTGCCAGCGCATGGGACACCACCGCCTACGAGCAGTACTTC.

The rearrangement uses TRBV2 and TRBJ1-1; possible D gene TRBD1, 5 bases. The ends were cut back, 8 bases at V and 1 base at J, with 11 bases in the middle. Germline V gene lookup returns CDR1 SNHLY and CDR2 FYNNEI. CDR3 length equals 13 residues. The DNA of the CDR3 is TGTGCCAGCGGGGCGGAGCCGAACACTGAAGCTTTCTTT. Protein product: CASGAEPNTEAFF.

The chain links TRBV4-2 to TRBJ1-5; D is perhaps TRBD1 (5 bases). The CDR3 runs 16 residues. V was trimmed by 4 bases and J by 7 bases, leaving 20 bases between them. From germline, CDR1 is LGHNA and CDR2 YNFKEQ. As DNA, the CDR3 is TGTGCCAGCAGCCGAGACTCGACAGACAACTCACAGCCCCAGCATTTT. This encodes CASSRDSTDNSQPQHF.

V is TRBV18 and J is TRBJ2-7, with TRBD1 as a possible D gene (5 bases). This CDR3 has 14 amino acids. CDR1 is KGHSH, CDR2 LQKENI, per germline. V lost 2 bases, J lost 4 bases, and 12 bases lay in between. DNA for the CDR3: TGTGCCAGCTCACCAACGGACACTTTTTACGAGCAGTACTTC. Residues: CASSPTDTFYEQYF. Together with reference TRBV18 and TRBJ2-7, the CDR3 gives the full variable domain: NAGVMQNPRHLVRRRGQEARLRCSPMKGHSHVYWYRQLPEEGLKFMVYLQKENIIDESGMPKERFSAEFPKEGPSILRIQQVVRGDSAAYFCASSPTDTFYEQYFGPGTRLTVT.

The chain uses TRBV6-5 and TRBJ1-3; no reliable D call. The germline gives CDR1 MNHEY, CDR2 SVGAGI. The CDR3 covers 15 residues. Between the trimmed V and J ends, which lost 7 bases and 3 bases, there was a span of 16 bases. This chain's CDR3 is CASTLLSTGGNTIYF. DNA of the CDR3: TGTGCCAGCACTCTCCTTTCGACGGGTGGAAACACCATATATTTT.

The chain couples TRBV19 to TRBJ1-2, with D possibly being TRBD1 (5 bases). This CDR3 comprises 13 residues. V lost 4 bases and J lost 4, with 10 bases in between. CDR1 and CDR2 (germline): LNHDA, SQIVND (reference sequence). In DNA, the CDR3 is TGTGCCAGTAGTACCCAGGGTCTCTATGGCTACACCTTC. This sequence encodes CASSTQGLYGYTF.

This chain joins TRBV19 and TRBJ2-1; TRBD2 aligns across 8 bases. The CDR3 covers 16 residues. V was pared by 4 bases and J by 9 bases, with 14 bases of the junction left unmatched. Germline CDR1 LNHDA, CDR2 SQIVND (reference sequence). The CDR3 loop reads CASSSGAGTRTSEQFF. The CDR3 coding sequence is TGTGCCAGTAGTAGCGGGGCCGGGACTAGAACGAGTGAGCAGTTCTTC.

The CDR3 loop reads CASSQVGTRGVSEQYF. The CDR3 DNA is TGTGCCAGCAGCCAAGTAGGGACAAGGGGTGTTTCAGAGCAGTACTTC. This chain links TRBV4-2 with TRBJ2-7; possibly TRBD1 for D (6 bases). Trimming removed 1 base from V and 7 bases from J, with 20 bases in between. Germline values: CDR1 LGHNA, CDR2 YNFKEQ. This CDR3 has 16 amino acids.

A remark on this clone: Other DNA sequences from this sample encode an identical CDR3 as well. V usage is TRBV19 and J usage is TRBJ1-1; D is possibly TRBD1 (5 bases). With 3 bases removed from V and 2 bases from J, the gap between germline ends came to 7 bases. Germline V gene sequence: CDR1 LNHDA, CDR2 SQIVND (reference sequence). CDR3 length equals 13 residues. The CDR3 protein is CASSMGGNTEAFF. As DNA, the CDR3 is TGTGCCAGTAGTATGGGGGGTAACACTGAAGCTTTCTTT.

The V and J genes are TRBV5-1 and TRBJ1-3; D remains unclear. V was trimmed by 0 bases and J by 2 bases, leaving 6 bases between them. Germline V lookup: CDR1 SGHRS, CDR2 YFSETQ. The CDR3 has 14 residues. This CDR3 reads CASSLGPTGNTIYF. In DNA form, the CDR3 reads TGCGCCAGCAGCTTGGGCCCTACTGGAAACACCATATATTTT.

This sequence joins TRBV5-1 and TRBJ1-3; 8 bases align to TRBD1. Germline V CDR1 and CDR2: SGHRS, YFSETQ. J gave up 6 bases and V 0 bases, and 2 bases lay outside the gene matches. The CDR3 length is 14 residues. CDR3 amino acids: CASSLGQGQNTIYF. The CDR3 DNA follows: TGCGCCAGCAGCTTGGGACAGGGGCAAAACACCATATATTTT.

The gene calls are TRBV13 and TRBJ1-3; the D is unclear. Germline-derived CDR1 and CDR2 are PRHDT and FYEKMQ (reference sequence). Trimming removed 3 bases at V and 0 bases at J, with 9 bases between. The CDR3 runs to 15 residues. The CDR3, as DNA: TGTGCCAGCAGCTTCGGAGGGCGCTCTGGAAACACCATATATTTT. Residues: CASSFGGRSGNTIYF.

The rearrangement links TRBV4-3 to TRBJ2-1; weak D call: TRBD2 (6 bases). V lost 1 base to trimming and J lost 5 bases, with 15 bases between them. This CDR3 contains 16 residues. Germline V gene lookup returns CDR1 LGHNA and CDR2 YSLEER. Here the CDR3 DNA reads TGCGCCAGCAGCCAAGGTTGGCCTAGCGATAACAATGAGCAGTTCTTC. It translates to CASSQGWPSDNNEQFF.

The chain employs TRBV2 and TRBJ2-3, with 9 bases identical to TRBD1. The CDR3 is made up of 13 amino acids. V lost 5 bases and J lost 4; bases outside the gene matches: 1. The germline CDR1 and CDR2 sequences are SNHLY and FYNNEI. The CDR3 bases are TGTGCCAGCAGTTGGACAGGGGCAGATACGCAGTATTTT. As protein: CASSWTGADTQYF.

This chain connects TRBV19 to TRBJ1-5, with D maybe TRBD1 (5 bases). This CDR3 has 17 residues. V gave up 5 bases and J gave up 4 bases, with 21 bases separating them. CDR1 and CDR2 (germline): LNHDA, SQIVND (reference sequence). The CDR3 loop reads CASSAQGGRVSNQPQHF. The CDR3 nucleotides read TGTGCCAGTAGTGCCCAGGGTGGTCGTGTTAGTAATCAGCCCCAGCATTTT.

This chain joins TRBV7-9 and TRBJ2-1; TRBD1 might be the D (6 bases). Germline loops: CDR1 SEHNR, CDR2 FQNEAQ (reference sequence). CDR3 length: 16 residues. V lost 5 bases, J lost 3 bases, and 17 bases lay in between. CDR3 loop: CASSPSAGENYNEQFF. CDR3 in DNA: TGTGCCAGCAGCCCGAGCGCAGGGGAAAACTACAATGAGCAGTTCTTC.